A single sample gave rise to the 26 T cell receptor beta chains below, sequenced in a study of cytomegalovirus exposure and HLA in healthy donors. The study ran its PCR with 60 Vbeta and 13 Jbeta primers. Repertoires were generated with immunoSEQ multiplex PCR, while TCRdb's copy carries only in-frame clones and drops some. The sample includes 170,000 or so clones, over 80% seen only once; the top ten take over 1.5%. Source material: PBMCs. These receptors came from a man aged 45-65 years in good health and CMV-seronegative.

The chain has TRBV7-9 and TRBJ2-7; 7 bases are a match to TRBD2. Losses at the gene ends were 3 bases for V and 0 bases for J; bases not matched to a gene: 2. The CDR3 is made up of 14 amino acids. Per germline, CDR1 SEHNR and CDR2 FQNEAQ (reference sequence). For the CDR3, the DNA is TGTGCCAGCAGCTTCGGGACTACCTCCTACGAGCAGTACTTC. Its translation is CASSFGTTSYEQYF.

The V call is TRBV18, the J call TRBJ2-7; D is possibly TRBD1 (6 bases). The CDR3 length is 12 residues. Trimming left V 3 bases short and J 8 bases short, with 11 bases between. Germline V gene lookup returns CDR1 KGHSH and CDR2 LQKENI. The CDR3 sequence is CASSPPGEQQYF. The CDR3 nucleotides read TGTGCCAGCTCACCTCCAGGGGAACAGCAGTACTTC.

V and J are TRBV4-1 and TRBJ2-5, with 7 bases lining up with TRBD2. The DNA end favors TRBJ2-7, so the J call may be wrong. This CDR3 has 14 residues. Germline CDR1 reads MGHRA; CDR2 reads YSYEKL. CDR3 in amino acids: CATSLGLSSYEQYF. CDR3 DNA sequence: TGCGCCACCTCCCTGGGACTATCCTCCTACGAGCAGTACTTC.

The rearrangement joins TRBV19 to TRBJ2-1; 8 bases match TRBD2. The CDR3 sequence is 14 residues long. V lost 1 base, J lost 8 bases, and 4 bases stayed unmatched. Germline V lookup: CDR1 LNHDA, CDR2 SQIVND (reference sequence). CDR3 residues: CASSIAAGVYEQFF. The CDR3 coding sequence is TGTGCCAGTAGTATAGCAGCGGGAGTGTATGAGCAGTTCTTC.

A single count supports this clone. The chain has TRBV5-4 and TRBJ2-7; the match to TRBD1 covers 8 bases. Trimming took 6 bases from V and 7 from J; bases not matched to a gene: 9. Germline V gives CDR1 SGHNT, CDR2 YYREEE (reference sequence). The CDR3 covers 13 residues. CDR3 residues: CASTQDRGIEQYF. The CDR3 bases are TGTGCCAGCACCCAAGACAGGGGTATTGAGCAGTACTTC.

V and J are TRBV28 and TRBJ1-1, with 7 bases identical to TRBD1. The germline V gene encodes CDR1 MDHEN and CDR2 SYDVKM. V lost 5 bases and J lost 1; bases outside the gene matches: 10. The CDR3 has 16 residues. CDR3 loop: CASSTLTGVPNTEAFF. In DNA, the CDR3 is TGTGCCAGCAGTACCCTTACAGGGGTGCCGAACACTGAAGCTTTCTTT.

The rearrangement joins TRBV18 to TRBJ2-7; 12 bases align to TRBD1. The CDR3 loop spans 16 amino acids. Per germline, CDR1 KGHSH and CDR2 LQKENI. V was pared by 3 bases and J by 4 bases, with 7 bases of the junction left unmatched. The CDR3: CASSPPGTGGKYEQYF. As DNA, the CDR3 is TGTGCCAGCTCACCCCCCGGGACAGGGGGCAAGTACGAGCAGTACTTC.

The V call is TRBV7-2, the J call TRBJ2-1, with 8 nucleotides matching TRBD2. The CDR3 loop spans 15 amino acids. The V gene's germline CDR1 is SGHTA and CDR2 FQGNSA. The trim removed 6 bases at V and 7 bases at J, leaving 11 bases unmatched. CDR3 DNA sequence: TGTGCCAGCAGAACCGGGGGGGCGATCTCGAATGAGCAGTTCTTC. Translating it yields CASRTGGAISNEQFF. The full variable domain, rest sourced from reference TRBV7-2 and TRBJ2-1, is GAGVSQSPSNKVTEKGKDVELRCDPISGHTALYWYRQSLGQGLEFLIYFQGNSAPDKSGLPSDRFSAERTGGSVSTLTIQRTQQEDSAVYLCASRTGGAISNEQFFGPGTRLTVL.

The chain combines TRBV5-1 with TRBJ1-3; no reliable D call. This CDR3 has 14 residues. V lost 0 bases, J lost 0 bases, and 4 bases lay in between. Germline V gives CDR1 SGHRS, CDR2 YFSETQ. This CDR3 reads CASSLGHSGNTIYF. CDR3 in DNA: TGCGCCAGCAGCTTGGGTCACTCTGGAAACACCATATATTTT. Full variable domain (remainder filled in from reference TRBV5-1 and TRBJ1-3): KAGVTQTPRYLIKTRGQQVTLSCSPISGHRSVSWYQQTPGQGLQFLFEYFSETQRNKGNFPGRFSGRQFSNSRSEMNVSTLELGDSALYLCASSLGHSGNTIYFGEGSWLTVV.

This clone has a single count. V is TRBV2 and J is TRBJ2-2, with TRBD2 as a possible D gene (5 bases). The CDR3 covers 16 residues. The V end was cut by 5 bases, the J end by 4 bases, with 17 bases between. In germline, CDR1 is SNHLY, CDR2 FYNNEI. The chain's CDR3 is CASSLTGLAGTGELFF. The DNA for the CDR3 is TGTGCCAGCAGTCTGACCGGGCTAGCAGGCACCGGGGAGCTGTTTTTT.

V usage is TRBV10-3 and J usage is TRBJ1-5; 7 positions match TRBD1. Unmatched junction bases numbered 11, after V lost 8 bases and J lost 4 bases. The germline V gene has CDR1 ENHRY and CDR2 SYGVKD. The length of the CDR3 is 15 residues. This CDR3 is CAIGSRDRDNQPQHF. CDR3 bases: TGTGCCATCGGAAGCCGAGACAGGGATAATCAGCCCCAGCATTTT.

This clone was recorded once. This sequence joins TRBV7-3 and TRBJ2-1, with D possibly TRBD2 on 5 matching bases. Germline lookup yields CDR1 SGHTA and CDR2 FQGTGA. This CDR3 is 15 amino acids long. The V and J ends lost 6 bases and 9 bases respectively, with 21 bases between them. The CDR3 spells CASRPRASPWSEQFF. CDR3 DNA sequence: TGTGCCAGCAGGCCGAGGGCTAGCCCCTGGAGTGAGCAGTTCTTC.

The chain carries TRBV6-5 and TRBJ2-3; D may be TRBD1 (6 bases). The V end was cut by 4 bases, the J end by 3 bases, with 8 bases between. CDR1 and CDR2 from the germline V gene are MNHEY and SVGAGI. CDR3 length: 13 residues. The CDR3 sequence: CASSLRGTDTQYF. The CDR3 region has the DNA TGTGCCAGCAGTTTGAGGGGGACAGATACGCAGTATTTT.

The genes are TRBV10-3 and TRBJ1-1; D may be TRBD1 (5 bases). Germline V CDR1 and CDR2: ENHRY, SYGVKD. Trimming removed 0 bases from V and 8 bases from J, with 10 bases in between. CDR3 size: 13 residues. The CDR3 sequence is CAISESGAGEAFF. The CDR3 nucleotides are TGTGCCATCAGTGAGTCAGGGGCAGGGGAAGCTTTCTTT.

This chain uses TRBV27 with TRBJ2-3; the D gene is possibly TRBD1 (5 bases). CDR1 and CDR2 (germline): MNHEY, SMNVEV (reference sequence). V lost 6 bases and J lost 2, with 15 bases in between. The CDR3 runs to 15 residues. CDR3 protein: CASSPSRVTTDTQYF. CDR3 sequence (DNA): TGTGCCAGCAGCCCTTCCAGGGTAACCACAGATACGCAGTATTTT.

The V call is TRBV14, the J call TRBJ1-6; 7 nucleotides line up with TRBD1. Trimming at V came to 0 bases and at J to 4 bases, leaving 6 bases not matched to a gene. Germline V lookup: CDR1 SGHDN, CDR2 FVKESK. The CDR3 is made up of 17 amino acids. DNA of the CDR3: TGTGCCAGCAGCCAAGATGAGACAGGGATTTATAATTCACCCCTCCACTTT. Translated: CASSQDETGIYNSPLHF.

This sequence joins TRBV15 and TRBJ2-5, with D maybe TRBD2 (6 bases). CDR1 and CDR2 (germline): LNHNV, YYDKDF (reference sequence). Trimming stripped 3 bases from V and 2 bases from J, with 16 bases between. CDR3 length: 16 residues. CDR3 sequence: CATSRGFSGTQETQYF. CDR3 sequence (DNA): TGTGCCACCAGCAGGGGTTTTAGCGGTACACAAGAGACCCAGTACTTC. Full variable domain (remainder filled in from reference TRBV15 and TRBJ2-5): DAMVIQNPRYQVTQFGKPVTLSCSQTLNHNVMYWYQQKSSQAPKLLFHYYDKDFNNEADTPDNFQSRRPNTSFCFLDIRSPGLGDTAMYLCATSRGFSGTQETQYFGPGTRLLVL.

V is TRBV28 and J is TRBJ2-1, with D possibly matching TRBD1 (6 bases). CDR1 and CDR2 (germline): MDHEN, SYDVKM. This CDR3 has 14 residues. V shed 8 bases and J shed 0 bases, with 11 bases lying between them. The CDR3 nucleotides read TGTGCCAGCCAGATAGGGGGCTCCTACAATGAGCAGTTCTTC. Translating gives CASQIGGSYNEQFF.

This chain uses TRBV27 with TRBJ2-3, with 8 nucleotides matching TRBD1. The ends lost 3 bases at V and 12 bases at J; junction bases unmatched: 5. CDR3 length: 12 residues. CDR1 MNHEY and CDR2 SMNVEV come from the germline V gene (reference sequence). In DNA, the CDR3 is TGTGCCAGCAGTTTTGGACAGGGTAGTCAGTATTTT. It specifies CASSFGQGSQYF.

The rearrangement links TRBV12-1 to TRBJ2-7; the D call of TRBD2 is as the table states it, not checked on the DNA. TRBV12-1 is a recognized pseudogene. This CDR3 contains 16 residues. The CDR3 DNA sequence: TGTGCCAGCAGCTTGGGGGGGGCGGGAAGCTCCTACGAGCAGTACTTC. It specifies CASSLGGAGSSYEQYF.

A note on this clone: At one boundary the junction diverges from the germline segment, which might be a read error. The chain couples TRBV6-1 to TRBJ2-7; 7 bases are shared with TRBD1. The CDR3 loop spans 15 amino acids. Germline V lookup: CDR1 MNHNS, CDR2 SASEGT. The CDR3: CASSDKGQSPYVQYF. The DNA for the CDR3 is TGTGCCAGCAGTGATAAGGGACAGTCACCCTACGTGCAGTACTTC.

The chain couples TRBV6-5 to TRBJ2-7; a possible D gene is TRBD2 (7 bases). The CDR3 extends over 13 amino acids. The germline V gene has CDR1 MNHEY and CDR2 SVGAGI. V was cut by 0 bases and J by 9 bases, with 12 bases left in between. The CDR3 DNA follows: TGTGCCAGCAGTTACTCGGGGGGGCGCGGGCAGTACTTC. Its translation is CASSYSGGRGQYF.

For this clone: Within the sample, other DNA sequences also encode this same CDR3. In nucleotides, the CDR3 is TGTGCCAGTAGTAGGGACAGGGGAAGCAATCAGCCCCAGCATTTT. Translated, it gives CASSRDRGSNQPQHF. The chain couples TRBV19 to TRBJ1-5, with 10 bases that match TRBD1. CDR3 length equals 15 residues. V lost 4 bases, J lost 1 base, and 1 base stayed unmatched. The germline V gene has CDR1 LNHDA and CDR2 SQIVND (reference sequence).

The V call is TRBV7-2, the J call TRBJ2-5; possible D gene TRBD2, 5 bases. The CDR3 is 14 amino acids. Germline V gives CDR1 SGHTA, CDR2 FQGNSA. Trimming left V 4 bases short and J 2 bases short, with 11 bases between. The DNA of the CDR3 is TGTGCCAGCAGCTCCCCGGGGTCGCAAGAGACCCAGTACTTC. This translates into CASSSPGSQETQYF.

This chain links TRBV5-6 with TRBJ1-5; 8 bases are shared with TRBD1. The CDR3 loop spans 15 amino acids. Trimming removed 4 bases from V and 5 bases from J; junction bases left unmatched: 8. The V gene's germline CDR1 is SGHDT and CDR2 YYEEEE. The CDR3 loop reads CASSTQQGDDQPQHF. CDR3 nucleotide sequence: TGTGCCAGCAGCACTCAACAGGGGGACGATCAGCCCCAGCATTTT.

V and J are TRBV28 and TRBJ2-2; 10 positions agree with TRBD1. The CDR3 covers 15 residues. CDR1 is MDHEN and CDR2 is SYDVKM in the germline V gene. Germline trimming cut 7 bases from V and 4 bases from J; bases unmatched to any gene: 6. Written as DNA, the CDR3 is TGTGCCAGCATACTAGGGACAGGGGTCACCGGGGAGCTGTTTTTT. Its translation: CASILGTGVTGELFF.